Following are 24 T cell receptor beta chains from one sample sequenced in a study of blood T cell repertoires in COVID-19. The repertoire was sequenced with immunoSEQ multiplex PCR; TCRdb's copy has only in-frame clones and lacks some. The table records around 270,000 clones, approximately 90% of them present only once. Material: peripheral blood. The origin of the receptors is a man under 40 with acute or convalescent COVID-19.

The CDR3 DNA sequence: TGCGCCAGCAGCCAAACAGGGAAGGACAATCAGCCCCAGCATTTT. Protein sequence: CASSQTGKDNQPQHF. The genes are TRBV5-1 and TRBJ1-5, with D perhaps TRBD1 (6 bases). This CDR3 comprises 15 residues. The V end was cut by 4 bases, the J end by 3 bases, with 14 bases between. CDR1 is SGHRS, CDR2 YFSETQ, per germline.

J is TRBJ2-3 and V is TRBV12-3 or TRBV12-4; D unresolved. V was shortened by 3 bases and J by 6 bases, with 10 bases between the two germline ends. This CDR3 contains 13 residues. The CDR3 is CASSFSSSDTQYF. The CDR3 DNA follows: TGTGCCAGCAGTTTTTCTTCCTCGGATACGCAGTATTTT.

The rearrangement links TRBV7-9 to TRBJ2-1, with 9 bases matching TRBD2. This CDR3 contains 16 residues. The J segment lost 9 bases and the V segment lost 5 bases, leaving 14 bases of the junction unmatched. Germline CDR1 SEHNR, CDR2 FQNEAQ (reference sequence). The CDR3 here is CASSPISGGPNAEQFF. The CDR3 nucleotides read TGTGCCAGCAGCCCTATAAGCGGGGGGCCTAATGCTGAGCAGTTCTTC.

This chain uses TRBV5-8 with TRBJ1-2; D is unresolved. CDR3 length equals 13 residues. Germline values: CDR1 SGHTS, CDR2 YDEGEE. Trimming removed 3 bases at V and 2 bases at J, with 8 bases between. CDR3 loop: CASSWTDNYGYTF. The CDR3 DNA is TGTGCCAGCAGCTGGACTGACAACTATGGCTACACCTTC.

This chain connects TRBV6-6 to TRBJ2-1; 7 bases match TRBD1. This CDR3 comprises 13 residues. J lost 8 bases, V lost 2 bases, and 3 bases had no gene match. Germline CDR1 MNHNY, CDR2 SVGAGI (reference sequence). The CDR3 is CASSYQGVDEQFF. CDR3 nucleotides: TGTGCCAGCAGTTACCAGGGGGTTGATGAGCAGTTCTTC.

The CDR3 DNA follows: TGTGCCAGCAGCCCGGGACTAGCGGGAGTAGGAGGCGAGGAGACCCAGTACTTC. Residues: CASSPGLAGVGGEETQYF. The V and J genes are TRBV2 and TRBJ2-5; 14 nucleotides agree with TRBD2. The V gene end was trimmed by 6 bases and the J gene end by 5 bases; junction bases not matched to a gene: 14. From germline, CDR1 is SNHLY and CDR2 FYNNEI. The CDR3 totals 18 residues.

J is TRBJ2-3 and V is TRBV20-1; no reliable D call. Germline CDR1 and CDR2: DFQATT and SNEGSKA (reference sequence). CDR3 length: 15 residues. V was trimmed by 3 bases and J by 1 base, leaving 14 bases between them. CDR3 DNA sequence: TGCAGTGCTAGTGGTGTTGGCTCCGGCACAGATACGCAGTATTTT. It yields the protein CSASGVGSGTDTQYF.

The rearrangement uses TRBV7-8 and TRBJ2-1; 7 bases fit TRBD2. The V gene end was trimmed by 5 bases and the J gene end by 9 bases; junction bases not matched to a gene: 16. This CDR3 has 16 amino acids. Germline CDR1 reads SGHVS; CDR2 reads FQNEAQ. The CDR3 coding sequence is TGTGCCAGCAGCCCTCGAAGGGCAGCGGGGAGGGGTGAGCAGTTCTTC. It codes for CASSPRRAAGRGEQFF.

The V and J genes are TRBV5-5 and TRBJ1-6, with TRBD1 as a possible D gene (5 bases). This CDR3 comprises 14 residues. The germline V gene encodes CDR1 SGHKS and CDR2 YYEKEE (reference sequence). Deletions cut 4 bases from V and 1 base from J, with 6 bases between. CDR3 region: CASSQGSYNSPLHF. CDR3 in DNA: TGTGCCAGCAGCCAGGGTTCCTATAATTCACCCCTCCACTTT.

The chain combines TRBV5-1 with TRBJ1-6, with a weak D call TRBD1 (5 bases). Germline V lookup: CDR1 SGHRS, CDR2 YFSETQ. The CDR3 runs to 20 residues. V was trimmed by 1 base and J by 0 bases, leaving 20 bases between them. The CDR3 sequence is CASSLRSTGLMSSYNSPLHF. As DNA, the CDR3 is TGCGCCAGCAGCTTGCGGAGTACAGGATTAATGAGCTCCTATAATTCACCCCTCCACTTT. Using reference TRBV5-1 and TRBJ1-6 for the parts outside the CDR3, the full variable domain is KAGVTQTPRYLIKTRGQQVTLSCSPISGHRSVSWYQQTPGQGLQFLFEYFSETQRNKGNFPGRFSGRQFSNSRSEMNVSTLELGDSALYLCASSLRSTGLMSSYNSPLHFGNGTRLTVT.

This clone appeared a single time. The V gene is TRBV12-2, the J gene TRBJ1-6. TRBV12-2 is a listed pseudogene. The CDR3 length is 12 residues. This chain's CDR3 is CASRFRNSPLHF. DNA of the CDR3: TGTGCAAGTCGTTTTAGAAATTCACCCCTCCACTTT.

The V call is TRBV19, the J call TRBJ1-1; the D gene is possibly TRBD1 (5 bases). V was trimmed by 2 bases and J by 2 bases, leaving 9 bases between them. The germline CDR1 and CDR2 sequences are LNHDA and SQIVND (reference sequence). CDR3 length equals 14 residues. CDR3 sequence reads: CASSILGVNTEAFF. The CDR3 nucleotides read TGTGCCAGTAGTATACTAGGGGTCAACACTGAAGCTTTCTTT.

This chain links TRBV5-6 with TRBJ1-3; D is uncertain. V was cut by 0 bases and J by 4 bases, with 5 bases left in between. The germline gives CDR1 SGHDT, CDR2 YYEEEE. The CDR3 consists of 13 residues. The CDR3 is CASSLASGNTIYF. CDR3 sequence (DNA): TGTGCCAGCAGCTTGGCCTCGGGAAACACCATATATTTT.

This chain connects TRBV6-1 to TRBJ2-2, with TRBD2 matching 12 bases. Germline V gene data show CDR1 as MNHNS and CDR2 as SASEGT. The V segment lost 4 bases and the J segment 9 bases; nucleotides outside the gene matches: 9. The CDR3 has 16 amino acids. The CDR3 DNA sequence: TGTGCCAGCAGTGGTACCGGGACTAGCGGGTTTCGGGAGCTGTTTTTT. Protein product: CASSGTGTSGFRELFF.

This clone was seen only once. J is TRBJ1-6 and V is TRBV30; a weak D match, TRBD1 (6 bases). The CDR3 runs to 14 residues. Deletions cut 4 bases from V and 0 bases from J, with 7 bases between. Germline V gene sequence: CDR1 GTSNPN, CDR2 SVGIG (reference sequence). The DNA of the CDR3 is TGTGCCTGGACAGGGGTCTCCTATAATTCACCCCTCCACTTT. It specifies CAWTGVSYNSPLHF.

The gene calls are TRBV30 and TRBJ1-5; D remains ambiguous. With 2 bases removed from V and 3 bases from J, the gap between germline ends came to 11 bases. This CDR3 spans 14 amino acids. Germline V lookup: CDR1 GTSNPN, CDR2 SVGIG (reference sequence). The DNA for the CDR3 is TGTGCCTGGAGTTCCCGCGGTCCCAATCAGCCCCAGCATTTT. Its translation: CAWSSRGPNQPQHF.

This chain uses TRBV10-3 with TRBJ2-1; TRBD1 might be the D (5 bases). Germline assignment: CDR1 ENHRY and CDR2 SYGVKD. CDR3 length equals 14 residues. Trimming took 4 bases from V and 4 from J, leaving 11 bases between them. For the CDR3, the DNA is TGTGCCATCAGTGCCGCAAGGGGTTACAATGAGCAGTTCTTC. It yields the protein CAISAARGYNEQFF.

This chain joins TRBV9 and TRBJ1-3, with 8 nucleotides matching TRBD1. Germline V gene lookup returns CDR1 SGDLS and CDR2 YYNGEE. The CDR3 runs to 17 residues. The J segment lost 0 bases and the V segment lost 2 bases, leaving 7 bases of the junction unmatched. Here the CDR3 DNA reads TGTGCCAGCAGCGTTAGACAGGGGCCTCGCTCTGGAAACACCATATATTTT. It codes for CASSVRQGPRSGNTIYF. Complete variable domain (other parts from reference TRBV9 and TRBJ1-3): DSGVTQTPKHLITATGQRVTLRCSPRSGDLSVYWYQQSLDQGLQFLIQYYNGEERAKGNILERFSAQQFPDLHSELNLSSLELGDSALYFCASSVRQGPRSGNTIYFGEGSWLTVV.

The chain carries TRBV5-1 and TRBJ2-2, with no clear D. The germline V gene has CDR1 SGHRS and CDR2 YFSETQ. The CDR3 sequence is 11 residues long. Trimming left V 1 base short and J 8 bases short, with 3 bases between. The CDR3 DNA sequence: TGCGCCAGCAGCTTGCAGGGGGAGCTGTTTTTT. Encoded protein: CASSLQGELFF.

The gene calls are TRBV6-5 and TRBJ1-1, with D perhaps TRBD1 (5 bases). CDR3 length equals 14 residues. The germline CDR1 and CDR2 sequences are MNHEY and SVGAGI. Trimming cost V 8 bases and J 2 bases, with 15 bases left between them. The CDR3 DNA reads as TGTGCCAGCCGTCGTACGGACACCAACACTGAAGCTTTCTTT. Its translation is CASRRTDTNTEAFF.

There are a few counts of this clone. The gene calls are TRBV7-2 and TRBJ1-1; 9 nucleotides match TRBD1. Germline CDR1 and CDR2: SGHTA and FQGNSA. V trimming: 5 bases; J trimming: 10 bases; junction bases outside the gene matches: 20. There are 17 residues in the CDR3. The CDR3 sequence: CASSPTGGESFFRGAFF. As DNA, the CDR3 is TGTGCCAGCAGCCCCACAGGGGGCGAATCGTTTTTTCGGGGAGCTTTCTTT.

The gene calls are TRBV24-1 and TRBJ1-2, with 11 bases identical to TRBD1. V lost 7 bases to trimming and J lost 5 bases; unmatched junction nucleotides: 8. The CDR3 is made up of 15 amino acids. Germline CDR1 is KGHDR and CDR2 is SFDVKD. CDR3 loop: CATSARTGGLYGYTF. DNA of the CDR3: TGTGCCACCAGCGCCCGGACAGGGGGCCTGTATGGCTACACCTTC.

The table lists this clone with a few counts. The J gene is TRBJ1-2, the V gene TRBV11-2; D might be TRBD1 (6 bases). Germline V gene lookup returns CDR1 SGHAT and CDR2 FQNNGV. Trimming cost V 10 bases and J 3 bases, with 9 bases left between them. This CDR3 has 11 residues. Here the CDR3 DNA reads TGTGCCACCCCAGGGGACTATGGCTACACCTTC. The encoded protein is CATPGDYGYTF.

The chain has TRBV5-1 and TRBJ1-1, with D unclear. Trimming removed 0 bases from V and 1 base from J, with 10 bases in between. Germline CDR1 and CDR2: SGHRS and YFSETQ. The CDR3 totals 15 residues. CDR3 in amino acids: CASSLDGPGNTEAFF. In DNA form, the CDR3 reads TGCGCCAGCAGCTTGGATGGCCCTGGGAACACTGAAGCTTTCTTT.